This T cell receptor (beta chain) appears in the sequencing data of a study of T cells after yellow fever vaccination. General study results and limits: Bulk-population clonotypes that are abundant could appear as contaminants in FACS-sorted repertoires. The booster saw the reappearance of most primary-vaccination clones (approximately 97% CD4, less than 90% CD8). Peaking faster, on day 5 versus 15, the secondary response was nonetheless weaker.

Worth noting for this clonotype: Its antigen remains unknown.

V lost 0 bases, J lost 4 bases, and 12 bases lay in between. This CDR3 has 15 residues. Germline loops: CDR1 LNHNV, CDR2 YYDKDF (reference sequence). The study made its TCR cDNA through 5'RACE template switching. That step introduced a universal primer site along with UMIs. One entry per CDR3 protein results from TCRdb running MiXCR on the 5' RACE reads. The sample records a few hundred thousand distinct CDR3 sequences, roughly a sixth being singletons. This clonotype was sampled from a man younger than 35 who received the YFV17D yellow fever vaccine. Specimen: PBMCs, collected more than 4 days after the first yellow fever vaccination. The chain combines TRBV15 with TRBJ1-1; D is uncertain. The chain's CDR3 is CATSREKGGGTEAFF. The CDR3 DNA is TGTGCCACCAGCAGAGAAAAGGGCGGAGGCACTGAAGCTTTCTTT.